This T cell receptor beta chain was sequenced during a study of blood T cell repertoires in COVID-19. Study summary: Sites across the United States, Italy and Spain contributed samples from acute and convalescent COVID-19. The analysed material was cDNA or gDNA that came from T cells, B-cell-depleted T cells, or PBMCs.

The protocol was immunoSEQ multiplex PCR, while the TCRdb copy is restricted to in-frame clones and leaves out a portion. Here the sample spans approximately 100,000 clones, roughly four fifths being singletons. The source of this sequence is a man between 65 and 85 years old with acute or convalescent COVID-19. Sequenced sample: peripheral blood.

The CDR3 loop reads CASRVVYNSPLHF. The CDR3 DNA sequence: TGTGCCAGCAGGGTAGTGTATAATTCACCCCTCCACTTT. The V call is TRBV27, the J call TRBJ1-6; the D is unclear. V dropped 6 bases and J dropped 4 bases, with 7 bases sitting between them. The CDR3 has 13 residues. The germline V gene encodes CDR1 MNHEY and CDR2 SMNVEV (reference sequence).